One sample yielded the 31 T cell receptor beta chains listed below, sequenced in a study of blood T cells in healthy people across ages (dated by TCRdb to between 2014 and 2017). Receptor amplification or capture employed 5' RACE. The run used an Illumina HiSeq 2500. A second PCR of roughly 7 to 11 cycles was performed with a sample-barcoded 5' primer and a J-beta primer mix. Starting from the raw public reads, TCRdb applied fastp trimming at Q25, assembled clones with MiXCR and retained in-frame beta chains. CDR3 protein sequences are deduplicated, and each keeps its most common genes and DNA. Recorded for this sample are 1,500,000 or so distinct CDR3 sequences; less than 45% of them occurred a single time. About 4% of the sample rests with the top ten. Sequencing was performed on blood. Source of these receptors: a woman aged 18 to 35 in good health.

This chain links TRBV11-2 with TRBJ2-1; 9 bases align to TRBD2. V was pared by 4 bases and J by 6 bases, with 13 bases of the junction left unmatched. Germline V gives CDR1 SGHAT, CDR2 FQNNGV. The CDR3 extends over 17 amino acids. The CDR3 DNA reads TGTGCCAGCAGCTCAAGGGGTGCCGGGACTAGCCTCAATGAGCAGTTCTTC. The encoded protein is CASSSRGAGTSLNEQFF.

V gene TRBV5-1 combines with J gene TRBJ1-1; no definite D call. Germline values: CDR1 SGHRS, CDR2 YFSETQ. The CDR3 totals 14 residues. Trimming cost V 0 bases and J 12 bases, with 18 bases left between them. The CDR3 sequence is CASSLAFGRVPTFF. In DNA, the CDR3 is TGCGCCAGCAGCTTGGCCTTCGGGAGGGTTCCAACTTTCTTT. Drawing the rest from reference TRBV5-1 and TRBJ1-1, the complete variable domain is KAGVTQTPRYLIKTRGQQVTLSCSPISGHRSVSWYQQTPGQGLQFLFEYFSETQRNKGNFPGRFSGRQFSNSRSEMNVSTLELGDSALYLCASSLAFGRVPTFFGQGTRLTVV.

This clonotype was seen a handful of times. The chain recombines TRBV4-3 with TRBJ2-3, with 7 positions matching TRBD2. There are 16 residues in the CDR3. The V and J ends lost 0 bases and 2 bases, in that order; junction bases with no gene match: 5. CDR1 and CDR2 (germline): LGHNA, YSLEER. In DNA, the CDR3 is TGCGCCAGCAGCCAAGAAGGCGGGGGACTCACAGATACGCAGTATTTT. Its protein product is CASSQEGGGLTDTQYF.

The chain combines TRBV7-9 with TRBJ2-1; no clear D. The CDR3 totals 13 residues. Germline V gene sequence: CDR1 SEHNR, CDR2 FQNEAQ (reference sequence). Trimming took 2 bases from V and 8 from J, leaving 10 bases between them. As DNA, the CDR3 is TGTGCCAGCAGCTTATTGGGATTATATGAGCAGTTCTTC. Its protein is CASSLLGLYEQFF.

The V and J genes are TRBV11-2 and TRBJ2-5; TRBD2 aligns across 8 bases. After removal of 4 bases from V and 2 bases from J, the junction contained 12 bases not matched to a gene. The CDR3 has 17 amino acids. CDR1 SGHAT and CDR2 FQNNGV come from the germline V gene. The chain's CDR3 is CASSSFGWTSRQETQYF. CDR3 coding DNA: TGTGCCAGCAGCTCCTTTGGTTGGACTAGCAGACAAGAGACCCAGTACTTC.

This chain connects TRBV28 to TRBJ1-5; D is unclear. Germline loops: CDR1 MDHEN, CDR2 SYDVKM. The CDR3 spans 13 residues. The V end lost 4 bases, the J end lost 9 bases, and 13 bases lay between the germline ends. CDR3 in DNA: TGTGCCAGCAGTTCAGGAGGGATCCGGCCCCAGCATTTT. It translates to CASSSGGIRPQHF.

Only a few counts were recorded for this clonotype. This chain connects TRBV7-3 to TRBJ1-2; D is perhaps TRBD1 (6 bases). The CDR3 sequence is 15 residues long. The V end lost 5 bases, the J end lost 0 bases, and 13 bases lay between the germline ends. In germline, CDR1 is SGHTA, CDR2 FQGTGA. The CDR3 nucleotides read TGTGCCAGCAGCCCTGTTCCAGGGGCTAACTATGGCTACACCTTC. This sequence encodes CASSPVPGANYGYTF.

This clonotype was seen a handful of times. This chain links TRBV12-3 or TRBV12-4 with TRBJ2-7; D perhaps matches TRBD2 (6 bases). Trimming pared 0 bases from V and 0 bases from J, leaving 9 bases between. This CDR3 has 15 amino acids. In nucleotides, the CDR3 is TGTGCCAGCAGTTTAGCGTCGGAGGGCTCCTACGAGCAGTACTTC. Amino acid sequence: CASSLASEGSYEQYF.

This clonotype was counted between two and nine times. The V gene is TRBV9, the J gene TRBJ2-4; a weak D match, TRBD1 (5 bases). CDR1 and CDR2 (germline): SGDLS, YYNGEE. V lost 4 bases to trimming and J lost 0 bases, with 14 bases between them. The CDR3 contains 16 residues. DNA for the CDR3: TGTGCCAGCAGCCCTGGGGCTCAACTAGCCAAAAACATTCAGTACTTC. This codes for CASSPGAQLAKNIQYF. The whole variable domain, remainder taken from reference TRBV9 and TRBJ2-4, is DSGVTQTPKHLITATGQRVTLRCSPRSGDLSVYWYQQSLDQGLQFLIQYYNGEERAKGNILERFSAQQFPDLHSELNLSSLELGDSALYFCASSPGAQLAKNIQYFGAGTRLSVL.

The gene calls are TRBV20-1 and TRBJ2-7, with D uncertain. The end of the DNA fits TRBJ2-5 better, so the J call may be wrong. The CDR3 is 13 amino acids. Germline-derived CDR1 and CDR2 are DFQATT and SNEGSKA (reference sequence). CDR3 in amino acids: CSAREVTQETQYF. The CDR3 nucleotides are TGCAGTGCTAGAGAGGTTACTCAAGAGACCCAGTACTTC.

The chain links TRBV12-3 or TRBV12-4 to TRBJ2-5, with unresolved D. The CDR3 is 15 residues long. The ends were cut back, 6 bases at V and 0 bases at J, with 14 bases in the middle. The DNA of the CDR3 is TGTGCCAGCAGCCACCCGCAGCAGTACCAAGAGACCCAGTACTTC. It codes for CASSHPQQYQETQYF.

This clonotype was found a few times. The chain's CDR3 is CSAGRVWGYTF. DNA for the CDR3: TGCAGTGCTGGGAGGGTTTGGGGCTACACCTTC. The chain uses TRBV20-1 and TRBJ1-2; D remains unclear. V was pared by 5 bases and J by 8 bases, with 12 bases between. Per germline, CDR1 DFQATT and CDR2 SNEGSKA (reference sequence). The CDR3 is 11 residues long.

This clonotype was seen many times. This chain uses TRBV29-1 with TRBJ2-7; 7 nucleotides agree with TRBD1. The CDR3 runs to 13 residues. Germline assignment: CDR1 SQVTM and CDR2 ANQGSEA. Trimming took 4 bases from V and 2 from J; bases not matched to a gene: 5. The CDR3, as DNA: TGCAGCGTTGCTGGGACAGTCACCTACGAGCAGTACTTC. This sequence encodes CSVAGTVTYEQYF.

This chain joins TRBV10-3 and TRBJ2-3, with D perhaps given as TRBD1 or TRBD2 (6 bases each). V was pared by 6 bases and J by 1 base, with 17 bases between. Germline V lookup: CDR1 ENHRY, CDR2 SYGVKD. The CDR3 has 16 amino acids. CDR3: CAISPYGGHRTDTQYF. The CDR3 nucleotides read TGTGCCATCAGCCCTTACGGGGGACACCGCACAGATACGCAGTATTTT.

The rearrangement links TRBV12-3 or TRBV12-4 to TRBJ1-2; D perhaps matches TRBD1 (6 bases). Trimming pared 5 bases from V and 7 bases from J, leaving 14 bases between. The CDR3 is 13 residues long. In nucleotides, the CDR3 is TGTGCCAGCAGTGCACAGGGTGGCGGTGGCTACACCTTC. It codes for CASSAQGGGGYTF.

This clonotype was observed a handful of times. The gene calls are TRBV4-3 and TRBJ1-2, with D unresolved. The CDR3 sequence is 15 residues long. Germline CDR1 and CDR2: LGHNA and YSLEER. Trimming cost V 0 bases and J 1 base, with 9 bases left between them. Here the CDR3 reads CASSQDRAVNYGYTF. DNA of the CDR3: TGCGCCAGCAGCCAAGATAGGGCAGTTAACTATGGCTACACCTTC.

The J gene is TRBJ1-2, the V gene TRBV4-3; no definite D call. The CDR3 runs 15 residues. Germline V gives CDR1 LGHNA, CDR2 YSLEER. Trimming removed 1 base from V and 4 bases from J, with 13 bases in between. The CDR3 sequence: CASSQVKSGSYGYTF. In nucleotides, the CDR3 is TGCGCCAGCAGCCAAGTAAAGTCCGGGTCCTATGGCTACACCTTC.

The V and J genes are TRBV11-2 and TRBJ2-5; D might be TRBD1 (6 bases). V gave up 0 bases and J gave up 11 bases, with 16 bases separating them. This CDR3 is 14 amino acids long. Per the germline V gene, CDR1 is SGHAT and CDR2 is FQNNGV. DNA of the CDR3: TGTGCCAGCAGCTTAGATACAGGGCGCTACGGGCAGTACTTC. This encodes CASSLDTGRYGQYF.

This clonotype has a handful of counts. Here the CDR3 reads CASSQGPISGYYGYTF. CDR3 in DNA: TGCGCCAGCAGCCAAGGTCCTATATCAGGGTACTATGGCTACACCTTC. The chain joins TRBV4-1 to TRBJ1-2; the D gene is possibly TRBD1 (5 bases). The CDR3 consists of 16 residues. In germline, CDR1 is MGHRA, CDR2 YSYEKL. Trimming cost V 1 base and J 3 bases, with 15 bases left between them.

This rearrangement joins TRBV4-1 to TRBJ2-7, with D possibly matching TRBD1 (5 bases). The CDR3 covers 16 residues. Germline lookup yields CDR1 MGHRA and CDR2 YSYEKL. Trimming cost V 4 bases and J 0 bases, with 16 bases left between them. The CDR3 coding sequence is TGCGCCAGCAGCCTACCGGCGGACACAAACTCCTACGAGCAGTACTTC. As protein: CASSLPADTNSYEQYF.

About this clonotype itself: A single base separates this from a much larger clone, so it may be a read error. The CDR3 spells CASSQFNEQYF. The CDR3 DNA reads TGTGCCAGCAGCCAATTCAATGAGCAGTACTTC. This chain joins TRBV14 and TRBJ2-5; D ambiguous. The ends were cut back, 2 bases at V and 11 bases at J, with 9 bases in the middle. CDR3 length: 11 amino acids. Looked up from germline, CDR1 is SGHDN and CDR2 is FVKESK.

This chain uses TRBV10-3 with TRBJ1-1; no firm D call. Germline lookup yields CDR1 ENHRY and CDR2 SYGVKD. This CDR3 spans 12 amino acids. With 4 bases removed from V and 6 bases from J, the gap between germline ends came to 9 bases. CDR3 sequence: CAISATWAEAFF. CDR3 nucleotide sequence: TGTGCCATCAGTGCCACCTGGGCTGAAGCTTTCTTT.

This clonotype was found a few times. The chain combines TRBV20-1 with TRBJ2-5; 8 bases are shared with TRBD2. Trimming took 3 bases from V and 5 from J; bases not matched to a gene: 8. The germline V gene has CDR1 DFQATT and CDR2 SNEGSKA (reference sequence). The CDR3 covers 14 residues. In DNA, the CDR3 is TGCAGTGCTAGTATAGGACTAGCAGGGGAGACCCAGTACTTC. This codes for CSASIGLAGETQYF.

This clonotype was detected a few times. The genes are TRBV12-3 or TRBV12-4 and TRBJ1-6; D remains unclear. This CDR3 region has 18 residues. V dropped 5 bases and J dropped 0 bases, with 17 bases sitting between them. For the CDR3, the DNA is TGTGCCAGCAGTGTCCCCGGGATCGTGAGCTCCTATAATTCACCCCTCCACTTT. Translation gives CASSVPGIVSSYNSPLHF.

A word on this clonotype: One end of the junction fails to match germline, which may point to a read error. The rearrangement uses TRBV6-6 and TRBJ1-4; TRBD1 agrees at 8 bases. Germline V CDR1 and CDR2: MNHNY, SVGAGI (reference sequence). The CDR3 runs to 15 residues. CDR3 amino acids: CVSRASDRGNEKLFF. CDR3 nucleotides: TGTGTCAGCAGAGCTAGTGACAGGGGAAATGAAAAACTGTTTTTT.

This clonotype came up a few times. V is TRBV24-1 and J is TRBJ2-2; the D gene is possibly TRBD2 (5 bases). There are 14 residues in the CDR3. Germline assignment: CDR1 KGHDR and CDR2 SFDVKD. V lost 5 bases and J lost 2, with 8 bases in between. The CDR3 coding sequence is TGTGCCACCAGTGGGACTTCTAACACCGGGGAGCTGTTTTTT. Its translation is CATSGTSNTGELFF.

This clonotype was counted only a few times. Germline is not matched at one junction end, which may reflect a read error. The chain has TRBV7-7 and TRBJ2-5; TRBD1 or TRBD2 may be the D gene (5 bases each). Germline values: CDR1 SSHAT, CDR2 FNYEAQ (reference sequence). The CDR3 has 15 residues. CDR3 region: CASSLDLRGPETQYF. The DNA for the CDR3 is TGTGCTAGCAGCTTAGATCTCCGGGGCCCCGAGACCCAGTACTTC.

This clonotype was counted only a few times. The genes are TRBV25-1 and TRBJ2-1; no clear D. The end of the DNA aligns better with TRBJ2-7, so the J call may be wrong. This CDR3 is built from 16 residues. Germline V gene sequence: CDR1 MGHDK, CDR2 SYGVNS. As DNA, the CDR3 is TGTGCCAGCAGTGAATCGCTACTCGATTCCTACAATGAGCAGTACTTC. This gives the protein CASSESLLDSYNEQYF.

This clonotype was seen a few times. The chain recombines TRBV10-3 with TRBJ2-5; tentatively, D is TRBD1 (6 bases). V was trimmed by 6 bases and J by 5 bases, leaving 13 bases between them. The germline CDR1 and CDR2 sequences are ENHRY and SYGVKD. The CDR3 has 13 residues. The CDR3 DNA follows: TGTGCCATCAGGGGGCCAGGGGACGAGACCCAGTACTTC. Protein sequence: CAIRGPGDETQYF.

There are a few counts of this clonotype. The CDR3 loop is CSATSGTGFNQPQHF. In DNA form, the CDR3 reads TGCAGTGCTACCTCCGGGACAGGTTTTAATCAGCCCCAGCATTTT. The genes are TRBV20-1 and TRBJ1-5; 8 nucleotides align to TRBD1. The CDR3 totals 15 residues. V gave up 4 bases and J gave up 4 bases; unmatched junction bases: 9. In germline, CDR1 is DFQATT, CDR2 SNEGSKA (reference sequence).

The V gene is TRBV7-2, the J gene TRBJ2-4; TRBD1 matches 10 bases. Judging by the DNA end, TRBJ2-7 fits better; the J call may be wrong. This CDR3 contains 17 residues. Germline V lookup: CDR1 SGHTA, CDR2 FQGNSA. The CDR3 region has the DNA TGTGCCAGCAGCTTAGTAGCGGGACAGGGGCTTTCCTACGAGCAGTACTTC. This sequence encodes CASSLVAGQGLSYEQYF.